One sample yielded the 19 T cell receptor beta chains listed below, sequenced in a study of prognosis after radiotherapy for stage I lung cancer. Researchers used two-round multiplex PCR to amplify TCR beta CDR3 starting from genomic DNA. Used in first-round PCR were primers specific to each TRBV and TRBJ gene. TCRdb ran MiXCR on the multiplex PCR reads and lists one entry per CDR3 protein. The data contain 11,000 or so distinct CDR3 sequences, around a third of them seen just once; the ten biggest clones take up approximately 57%. Sequenced here: PBMCs, sampled before or after stereotactic body radiation therapy (not recorded which). These receptors all stem from a donor aged 50 or older with non-small cell lung cancer.

This clonotype was observed at least ten times. V is TRBV6-2 or TRBV6-3 and J is TRBJ2-6; D not resolved. Germline loops: CDR1 MNHEY, CDR2 SVGEGT. The CDR3 extends over 13 amino acids. Trimming stripped 6 bases from V and 2 bases from J, with 5 bases between. DNA of the CDR3: TGTGCCAGCAGCACAACTGGGGCCAACGTCCTGACTTTC. Its protein is CASSTTGANVLTF.

This clonotype was counted at least ten times. V usage is TRBV7-2 and J usage is TRBJ1-2; D is unresolved. The CDR3 extends over 14 amino acids. The V end was cut by 1 base, the J end by 4 bases, with 10 bases between. Looked up from germline, CDR1 is SGHTA and CDR2 is FQGNSA. The CDR3 nucleotides read TGTGCCAGCAGCTTAGGGGCCAGCGTCTATGGCTACACCTTC. Translating gives CASSLGASVYGYTF.

By share, this clonotype counts as medium-sized (0.01 to 0.1%). This rearrangement joins TRBV6-1 to TRBJ2-1; D gene unclear. CDR1 and CDR2 from the germline V gene are MNHNS and SASEGT. V was cut by 6 bases and J by 8 bases, with 20 bases left in between. This CDR3 has 15 residues. In DNA, the CDR3 is TGTGCCAGCAGAACATCGAGCCCCCTTTGGTATGAGCAGTTCTTC. Residues: CASRTSSPLWYEQFF.

Remarks on this clonotype: A much larger clone lies a single base off, so this may be a read error. This CDR3 is CASSLHGTGDTEAFF. The CDR3, as DNA: TGTGCCAGCAGCTTACACGGGACAGGGGACACTGAAGCTTTCTTT. V and J are TRBV5-6 and TRBJ1-1; 10 bases map to TRBD1. From germline, CDR1 is SGHDT and CDR2 YYEEEE. With V trimmed by 2 bases and J by 3 bases, 4 bases remained unmatched. This CDR3 contains 15 residues.

This clonotype ranks as medium-sized (0.01 to 0.1%). The CDR3 loop reads CASSVGVAGAGGETQYF. CDR3 DNA: TGTGCCAGCAGCGTAGGAGTAGCGGGAGCGGGTGGGGAGACCCAGTACTTC. The rearrangement joins TRBV9 to TRBJ2-5; 9 nucleotides match TRBD2. The J segment lost 5 bases and the V segment lost 0 bases, leaving 11 bases of the junction unmatched. CDR3 length: 17 residues. Germline lookup yields CDR1 SGDLS and CDR2 YYNGEE.

This clonotype was picked up many times. The J gene is TRBJ1-1, the V gene TRBV7-2; D gene unclear. The CDR3 has 14 amino acids. The V end lost 5 bases, the J end lost 4 bases, and 14 bases lay between the germline ends. CDR1 SGHTA and CDR2 FQGNSA come from the germline V gene. CDR3 DNA: TGTGCCAGCAGCCCAGACACGGGCTTCACTGAAGCTTTCTTT. It encodes CASSPDTGFTEAFF.

This clonotype has only a few counts. The chain joins TRBV20-1 to TRBJ2-5; 10 positions agree with TRBD2. V trimming: 0 bases; J trimming: 5 bases; junction bases outside the gene matches: 12. The CDR3 loop spans 17 amino acids. The germline V gene has CDR1 DFQATT and CDR2 SNEGSKA (reference sequence). The CDR3 spells CSARDPVVAGGSETQYF. In DNA form, the CDR3 reads TGCAGTGCTAGAGATCCTGTGGTAGCGGGAGGTAGTGAGACCCAGTACTTC.

This clonotype was detected many times. In DNA, the CDR3 is TGTGCCAGCAGCTCCGGTAATGACCACAATGAGCAGTTCTTC. It translates to CASSSGNDHNEQFF. The genes are TRBV11-3 and TRBJ2-1, with unresolved D. Germline V gene sequence: CDR1 SGHNT, CDR2 YENEEA. The CDR3 contains 14 residues. Trimming cost V 4 bases and J 5 bases, with 12 bases left between them.

This clonotype is deemed medium-sized. The rearrangement links TRBV6-2 or TRBV6-3 to TRBJ2-3, with D perhaps assigned TRBD1 or TRBD2 (5 bases each). Germline CDR1 is MNHEY and CDR2 is SVGEGT. Between the trimmed V and J ends, which lost 4 bases and 0 bases, there was a span of 11 bases. This CDR3 region has 15 residues. This CDR3 is CASSLTRGSTDTQYF. Here the CDR3 DNA reads TGTGCCAGCAGTTTAACCCGGGGCAGCACAGATACGCAGTATTTT.

This clonotype was seen ten or more times. This rearrangement joins TRBV6-1 to TRBJ1-1; D perhaps matches TRBD1 (5 bases). This CDR3 contains 14 residues. V dropped 6 bases and J dropped 1 base, with 12 bases sitting between them. Germline CDR1 reads MNHNS; CDR2 reads SASEGT. As DNA, the CDR3 is TGTGCCAGCAGGAGAGGAGGGGAGAACACTGAAGCTTTCTTT. Its translation is CASRRGGENTEAFF.

The chain couples TRBV6-1 to TRBJ2-2; D possibly corresponds to TRBD1 (6 bases). V was trimmed by 6 bases and J by 2 bases, leaving 7 bases between them. The CDR3 contains 13 residues. Looked up from germline, CDR1 is MNHNS and CDR2 is SASEGT. In DNA, the CDR3 is TGTGCCAGCAGACAGGGCAACACCGGGGAGCTGTTTTTT. This sequence encodes CASRQGNTGELFF.

This clonotype is labeled medium-sized. The rearrangement uses TRBV19 and TRBJ1-6, with 9 bases that match TRBD1. The CDR3 contains 15 residues. The germline CDR1 and CDR2 sequences are LNHDA and SQIVND (reference sequence). V shed 4 bases, J shed 7 bases, and the junction held 5 bases outside the gene matches. CDR3 region: CASSNTGTGNSPLHF. The CDR3 coding sequence is TGTGCCAGTAGTAATACCGGGACAGGGAATTCACCCCTCCACTTT.

Ten or more counts support this clonotype. V is TRBV30 and J is TRBJ1-2, with D unresolved. Germline loops: CDR1 GTSNPN, CDR2 SVGIG (reference sequence). This CDR3 has 16 residues. V lost 7 bases to trimming and J lost 8 bases, with 29 bases between them. Here the CDR3 reads CAFDRAGLRDIIGYTF. The CDR3 nucleotides are TGTGCCTTCGATAGGGCAGGCTTAAGGGATATTATAGGCTACACCTTC. The complete variable domain, with remaining parts taken from reference TRBV30 and TRBJ1-2, reads SQTIHQWPATLVQPVGSPLSLECTVEGTSNPNLYWYRQAAGRGLQLLFYSVGIGQISSEVPQNLSASRPQDRQFILSSKKLLLSDSGFYLCAFDRAGLRDIIGYTFGSGTRLTVV.

This clonotype was recorded at least ten times. The V call is TRBV7-9, the J call TRBJ2-1; 14 bases fit TRBD2. The CDR3 extends over 17 amino acids. Germline V gene sequence: CDR1 SEHNR, CDR2 FQNEAQ (reference sequence). V gave up 4 bases and J gave up 2 bases; unmatched junction bases: 4. CDR3 in amino acids: CASSSGTSGSPYNEQFF. The CDR3, as DNA: TGTGCCAGCAGCTCAGGGACTAGCGGGAGCCCCTACAATGAGCAGTTCTTC. The whole variable domain, remainder taken from reference TRBV7-9 and TRBJ2-1, is DTGVSQNPRHKITKRGQNVTFRCDPISEHNRLYWYRQTLGQGPEFLTYFQNEAQLEKSRLLSDRFSAERPKGSFSTLEIQRTEQGDSAMYLCASSSGTSGSPYNEQFFGPGTRLTVL.

Only one count was recorded for this clonotype. This chain uses TRBV6-1 with TRBJ2-1; TRBD2 is a possible D gene (6 bases). This CDR3 has 15 residues. Germline assignment: CDR1 MNHNS and CDR2 SASEGT. Trimming left V 8 bases short and J 5 bases short, with 19 bases between. The CDR3 DNA follows: TGTGCCAGCTCCGAGGGAGGCACGGGACACAATGAGCAGTTCTTC. This translates into CASSEGGTGHNEQFF.

This rearrangement joins TRBV24-1 to TRBJ1-5; D unclear. The germline V gene has CDR1 KGHDR and CDR2 SFDVKD. Trimming stripped 7 bases from V and 7 bases from J, with 10 bases between. The length of the CDR3 is 12 residues. The CDR3 nucleotides are TGTGCCACCAGCCAAGGGCGGCAGCCCCAGCATTTT. It is translated as CATSQGRQPQHF.

For this clonotype: A far larger clone is off by one base, so a read error is likely. The gene calls are TRBV6-9 and TRBJ2-2; D is perhaps TRBD2 (6 bases). The CDR3 sequence is 15 residues long. Per the germline V gene, CDR1 is MNHGY and CDR2 is SVAAGI. The CDR3 here is CASSNSRGTTGELFF. DNA for the CDR3: TGTGCCAGCAGTAATTCTCGGGGGACCACCGGGGAGCTGTTTTTT.

At least ten counts were recorded for this clonotype. The chain links TRBV18 to TRBJ2-5, with a possible D match to TRBD1 (5 bases). V lost 4 bases and J lost 5, with 8 bases in between. Germline V CDR1 and CDR2: KGHSH, LQKENI. The CDR3 loop spans 12 amino acids. CDR3 protein: CASSRRVETQYF. CDR3 DNA sequence: TGTGCCAGCTCACGCAGGGTGGAGACCCAGTACTTC.

This clonotype is categorized as medium-sized. The rearrangement joins TRBV27 to TRBJ2-7; D remains unclear. Trimming removed 1 base at V and 6 bases at J, with 19 bases between. The length of the CDR3 is 16 residues. Germline values: CDR1 MNHEY, CDR2 SMNVEV (reference sequence). For the CDR3, the DNA is TGTGCCAGCAGTTTATTTCTGGGATGGCAAACGCGCGAGCAGTACTTC. Translating it yields CASSLFLGWQTREQYF.